This T cell receptor (beta chain) derives from a study of metastatic and nonmetastatic thyroid tumors. On the study more broadly: The authors compared repertoires across blood and tumor or nodule tissue from malignant and benign thyroid patients. Study conclusions and caveats: The reported finding was significantly higher TCR beta diversity in malignant thyroid tumors relative to benign nodules, in blood and tumor.

MiXCR reprocessed the PCR reads for TCRdb. The sample consists of about 13,000 clones, about a quarter of them appearing once. Trimming took 8 bases from V and 6 from J; bases not matched to a gene: 20. CDR1 SGHDT and CDR2 YYEEEE come from the germline V gene. This CDR3 is 18 amino acids long. Prior to thyroid surgery, none of the patients had received any treatment. A note on this clone: Antigen specificity is unknown.

The sequence was collected from a female donor with papillary thyroid cancer or a benign thyroid nodule (not recorded which). Some clones in this sample may be carry-over from other donors' samples. Material for sequencing was adjacent normal tissue. The chain uses TRBV5-6 and TRBJ2-3, with 11 bases aligning to TRBD2. The chain's CDR3 is CASFCPTGTSGRRDTQYF. CDR3 nucleotides: TGTGCCAGTTTCTGCCCCACGGGTACTAGCGGGAGACGGGATACGCAGTATTTT.